This T cell receptor (beta chain) appears in the sequencing data of a study of shared clonotypes between healthy human individuals (dated by TCRdb to about 2020). Looking at the study overall: The cohort comprised a couple of women and three men aged 18 to 49 years. Leukapheresis yielded between about 0.94 and 8.9 billion PBMCs per donor. For each donor, CD4 naive and CD4 memory were each given three plates, CD8 naive was given two plates, and CD8 memory was given one plate. Libraries were prepared and TCR repertoires were sequenced by different laboratories using diverse techniques, in order to increase sequencing depth and limit assay-specific biases. The study deeply sequenced blood TCR repertoires of about 5 healthy adults to estimate repertoire size and the extent of clonotype sharing between individuals. The study at large found these results: Naive subsets generally had larger estimated clonotype richness than memory subsets. Roughly 5% of naive CD4, 3% to 4% of naive CD8, 2.3% of memory CD4, and 0.35% to 0.4% of memory CD8 clonotypes were shared across a few donors. Sampling was restricted to blood, and TCR repertoires in tissue are likely to differ from TCR repertoires in blood. Higher generation probabilities were observed for clonotypes shared by all four sorted-subset donors than for non-shared clonotypes. Rarefaction of sorted-subset datasets indicated incomplete sequencing despite the large sequencing depth. Pairwise subsampling indicated that sequencing depth was expected to affect the degree of clonotype sharing among donors. The genetic and exposure-history diversity represented was limited by the small number of donors.

Healthy HIV-negative adults with no recently reported acute infections or vaccinations were included as donors. Every donor was a Caucasian adult living in Nashville, Tennessee, USA. CD4+ T cells were enriched by magnetic negative selection; naive cells were then positively selected on CD45RA, and the negative fraction formed the memory subset. Blood was collected by leukapheresis, and PBMCs were isolated by Ficoll-Histopaque density gradient centrifugation and then cryopreserved in liquid nitrogen vapor phase. Purity and quantity of every magnetically sorted T cell population were checked by analytical flow cytometry. Genomic DNA was isolated from every sorted fraction and measured by UV absorbance on a Nanodrop 2000c. Using the deep immunoSEQ assay, multiplex PCR amplified TCR CDR3 regions from genomic DNA. Extracted genomic DNA from each cell subset was distributed evenly across all wells of several immunoSEQ 96-well plates, and each plate was treated as a replicate. For sorted subsets, roughly 200 ng of genomic DNA, equivalent to some 30,000 T cell genomes, went into each replicate PCR. Purified libraries were measured with a Qubit 3.0 fluorometer, size-checked on a Bioanalyzer 2100, and measured again with the KAPA Library Quantification kit. Every immunoSEQ 96-well plate was sequenced on a dedicated single-read 150-cycle Illumina NextSeq 550 flow cell. The authors processed their data as follows. Because the immunoSEQ output held only junctional sequences and lacked quality scores, the filtering could not match the filtering applied to full-length reads. To assign V/J genes and CDR3, sequences were annotated using PyIR, a Python wrapper for IgBLAST v1.9, with IMGT germline references. Reads were removed for weak V/J assignments (E-value above 1e-6), missing CDR3, stop codons, out-of-frame junctions, or ambiguous translated residues. V3J clonotypes were defined as sequences sharing the same inferred V gene, J gene, and CDR3 amino acid sequence. The percentage overlap between two repertoires was calculated by dividing the number of shared unique clonotypes by the size of the smaller repertoire. RTK rarefaction, the Chao1 estimator, and Recon v2.1 estimates of unobserved clonotypes were used to assess repertoire richness. Generation probabilities were computed with OLGA for all TCRbeta clonotypes obtained by the gDNA method from a few donors. In TCRdb, the immuneACCESS table is reduced to in-frame sequences with V and J assigned. These tables do not hold every clone; where another copy was compared, an unresolved V gene accounts for under half, and the others remain unexplained. V and J calls and clone size are copied from that table; D and trimming were computed from the DNA. The table for this sample lists 2 million to 2.5 million clones; roughly 92% of them were counted only once. The ten largest clonotypes hold 0.3% to 0.4% of the sample.

CDR1 and CDR2, looked up from the germline V gene (reference sequence), are LNHNV and YYDKDF. The V and J ends are trimmed by 7 bases and 8 bases, leaving 14 bases between them. Including cysteine and phenylalanine, the CDR3 has 13 amino acids. Just the 39-base CDR3 DNA is kept, in frame starting at base 1. This clone was counted once. Its binding antigen is unknown. Per-base quality was not reported, and no clone a single base away is much larger than it. This TCR derives from a man aged 18 to 29 in good health. Some clones in this sample may be carry-over from other donors' samples. Sequenced material: naive CD4+ T cells from PBMCs. The cell subset or site label on this specimen signifies: CD45RA+ positively selected. The chain couples TRBV15 to TRBJ1-4; tentative D gene TRBD1, with 5 bases matching. The DNA reads TGTGCCACCACGACTGCCGGGGGGGAAAAACTGTTTTTT. The resulting protein is CATTTAGGEKLFF.